This T cell receptor (beta chain) was found in a study of blood T cell repertoires in COVID-19 (dated by TCRdb to 2019 to 2021). In terms of the full investigation: Samples from collaborators originated in the United States, Italy and Spain and spanned both the acute and convalescent phases of COVID-19. The prospective study material was composed of cDNA or gDNA derived from T cells, B-cell-depleted T cells, or PBMCs. Subjects who had been exposed to COVID-19, were actively infected with it, or had recovered from it provided the deeply sampled blood TCRbeta repertoires that made up the dataset. The repertoires were released in a freely available public database meant as a resource for research on the immune response to SARS-CoV-2. Samples were obtained from the ongoing ImmuneRACE study (first 160 participants) and from over 1,000 subjects provided by 6 global collaborators. Sample metadata almost always included a de-identified subject ID, COVID-19 status, age in years and sex. HLA class I and class II types, where available, came from metadata supplied by the sample provider rather than from assay-based typing.

V is shortened by 7 bases, J by 5 bases, and the region joining them spans 14 bases. From its cysteine to its phenylalanine, the CDR3 spans 12 amino acids. Of the read, only the CDR3 DNA is kept; its 36 bases are in frame from base 1. In the germline V gene, CDR1 corresponds to SQVTM and CDR2 to ANQGSEA. For this clone: Its antigen target is currently unknown. No base-level quality is on record; no much larger clone is a single base apart.

Collaborating institutions collected whole blood in K2EDTA tubes following their own protocols. For TCRbeta analysis, collaborator samples were shipped as frozen whole blood, as isolated PBMCs, or as DNA extracted from either sample type. Study-level results and caveats: Clinical and demographic metadata were provided uncurated, with the amount varying by source and participant.

The immunoSEQ Assay, a bias-controlled multiplex PCR, was used to amplify TCRbeta CDR3 regions from genomic DNA. On the study's bioinformatics: Nucleated cell counts per sample were estimated from amplification of reference gene primers within the assay. To quantify the absolute abundance of each unique TCRbeta CDR3 rearrangement, sequence reads were collapsed and filtered. For each sample, productive Simpson clonality was calculated as the square root of Simpson's diversity index across productive rearrangements. Sourced from immuneACCESS, this table was stored by TCRdb with only in-frame sequences that have V and J called. A share of the clones is absent; for the studies checked, an unresolved V gene accounts for under half, and the remainder has no known explanation. V, J and clone size are taken as reported in that table, and D and trimming were inferred from the DNA itself. For this sample there are about 200,000 clones; roughly 80% appear just once. The ten largest clones represent roughly a tenth of the sample.

This TCR came from a woman older than 75 with acute or convalescent COVID-19. Sequencing was performed on peripheral blood. Recombination connected TRBV29-1 to TRBJ2-5; a tentative D call is TRBD1 (6 bases match). The sequenced DNA is TGCAGCGCGAACAGGGTAGGGGAGACCCAGTACTTC. It codes for CSANRVGETQYF.